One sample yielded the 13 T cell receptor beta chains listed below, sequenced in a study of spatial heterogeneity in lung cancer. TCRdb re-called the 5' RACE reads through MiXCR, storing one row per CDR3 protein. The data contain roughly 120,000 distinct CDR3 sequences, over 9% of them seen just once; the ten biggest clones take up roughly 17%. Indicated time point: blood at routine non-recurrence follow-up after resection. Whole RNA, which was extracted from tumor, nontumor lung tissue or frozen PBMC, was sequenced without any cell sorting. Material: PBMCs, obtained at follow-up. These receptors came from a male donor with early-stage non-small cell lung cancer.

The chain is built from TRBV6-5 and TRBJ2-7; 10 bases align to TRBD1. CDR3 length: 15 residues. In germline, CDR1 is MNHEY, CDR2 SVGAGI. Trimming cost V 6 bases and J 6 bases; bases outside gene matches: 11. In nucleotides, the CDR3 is TGTGCCAGCAGACGCGGACAGGGGGGACCGTTCGAGCAGTACTTC. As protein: CASRRGQGGPFEQYF.

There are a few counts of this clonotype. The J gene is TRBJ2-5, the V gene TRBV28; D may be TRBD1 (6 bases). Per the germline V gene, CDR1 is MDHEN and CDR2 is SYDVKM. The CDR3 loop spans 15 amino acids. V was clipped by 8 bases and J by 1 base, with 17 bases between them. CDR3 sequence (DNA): TGTGCCAGCTGTTCAGGGGCAGGGGCCCAAGAGACCCAGTACTTC. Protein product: CASCSGAGAQETQYF.

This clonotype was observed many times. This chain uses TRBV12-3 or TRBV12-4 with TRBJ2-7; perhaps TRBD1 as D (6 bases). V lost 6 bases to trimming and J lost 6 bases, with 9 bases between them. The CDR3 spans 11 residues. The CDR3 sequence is CASRGQLEQYF. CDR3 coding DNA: TGTGCCAGCAGAGGACAGCTCGAGCAGTACTTC.

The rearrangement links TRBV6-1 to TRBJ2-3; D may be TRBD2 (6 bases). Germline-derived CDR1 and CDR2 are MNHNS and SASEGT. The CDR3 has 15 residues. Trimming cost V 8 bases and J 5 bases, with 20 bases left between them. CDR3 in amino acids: CASPLSSDGLDTQYF. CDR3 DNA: TGTGCCAGCCCCCTCTCTAGCGATGGGCTAGATACGCAGTATTTT.

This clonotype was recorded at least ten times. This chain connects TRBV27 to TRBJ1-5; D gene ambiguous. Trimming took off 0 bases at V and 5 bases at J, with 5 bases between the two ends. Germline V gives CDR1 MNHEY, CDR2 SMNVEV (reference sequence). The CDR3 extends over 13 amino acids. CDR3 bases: TGTGCCAGCAGTTTATCCACAGATCAGCCCCAGCATTTT. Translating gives CASSLSTDQPQHF.

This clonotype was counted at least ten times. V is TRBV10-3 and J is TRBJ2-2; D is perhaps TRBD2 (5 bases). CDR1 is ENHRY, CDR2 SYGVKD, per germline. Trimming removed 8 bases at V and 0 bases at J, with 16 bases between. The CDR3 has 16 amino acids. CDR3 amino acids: CAILTRRDSNTGELFF. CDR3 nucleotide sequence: TGTGCCATCCTGACGAGACGGGATTCGAACACCGGGGAGCTGTTTTTT.

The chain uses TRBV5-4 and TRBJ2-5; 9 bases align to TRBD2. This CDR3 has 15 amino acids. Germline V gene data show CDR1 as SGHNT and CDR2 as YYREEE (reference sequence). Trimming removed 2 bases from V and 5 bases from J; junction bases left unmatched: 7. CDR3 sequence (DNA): TGTGCCAGCAGCTTTCGCCTAGCGGGGACGGAGACCCAGTACTTC. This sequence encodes CASSFRLAGTETQYF.

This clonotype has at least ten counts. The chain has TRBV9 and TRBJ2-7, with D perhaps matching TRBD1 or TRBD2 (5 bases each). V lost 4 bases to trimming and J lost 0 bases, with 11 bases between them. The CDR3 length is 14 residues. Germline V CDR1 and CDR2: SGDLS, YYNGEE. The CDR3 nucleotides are TGTGCCAGCAGCCCCGAGGGGCGCTCCTACGAGCAGTACTTC. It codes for CASSPEGRSYEQYF. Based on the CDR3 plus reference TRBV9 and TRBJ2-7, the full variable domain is DSGVTQTPKHLITATGQRVTLRCSPRSGDLSVYWYQQSLDQGLQFLIQYYNGEERAKGNILERFSAQQFPDLHSELNLSSLELGDSALYFCASSPEGRSYEQYFGPGTRLTVT.

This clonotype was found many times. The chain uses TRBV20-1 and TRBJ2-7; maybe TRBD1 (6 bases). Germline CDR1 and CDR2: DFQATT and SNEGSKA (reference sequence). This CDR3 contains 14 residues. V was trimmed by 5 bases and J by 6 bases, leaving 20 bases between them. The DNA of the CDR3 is TGCAGTGCTCCCCGCGGTACAGGGTCGGGCGAGCAGTACTTC. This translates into CSAPRGTGSGEQYF.

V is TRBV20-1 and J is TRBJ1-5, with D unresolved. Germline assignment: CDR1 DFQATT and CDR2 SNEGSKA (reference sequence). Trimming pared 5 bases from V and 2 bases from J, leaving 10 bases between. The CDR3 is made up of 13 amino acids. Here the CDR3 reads CSAWLGGNQPQHF. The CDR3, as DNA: TGCAGTGCTTGGCTGGGTGGCAATCAGCCCCAGCATTTT.

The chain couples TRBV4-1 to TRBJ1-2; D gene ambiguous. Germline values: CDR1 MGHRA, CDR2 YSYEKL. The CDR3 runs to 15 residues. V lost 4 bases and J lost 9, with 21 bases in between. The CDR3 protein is CASSPTAAERYRYTF. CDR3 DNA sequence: TGCGCCAGCAGCCCCACCGCGGCAGAACGGTATCGCTACACCTTC.

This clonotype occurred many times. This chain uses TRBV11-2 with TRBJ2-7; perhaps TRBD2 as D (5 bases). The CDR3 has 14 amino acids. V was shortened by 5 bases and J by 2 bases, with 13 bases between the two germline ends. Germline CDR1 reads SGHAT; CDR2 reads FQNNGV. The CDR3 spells CASSPTSGAYEQYF. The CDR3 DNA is TGTGCCAGCAGCCCTACCTCCGGGGCCTACGAGCAGTACTTC.

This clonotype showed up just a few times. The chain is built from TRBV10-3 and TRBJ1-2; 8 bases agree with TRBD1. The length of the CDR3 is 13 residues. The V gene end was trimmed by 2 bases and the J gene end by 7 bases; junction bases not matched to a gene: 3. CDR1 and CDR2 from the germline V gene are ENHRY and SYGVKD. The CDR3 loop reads CAISEGQGIGYTF. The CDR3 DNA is TGTGCCATCAGTGAGGGACAGGGAATTGGCTACACCTTC.